What follows describes a single T cell receptor beta chain. The data belong to a study of shared clonotypes between healthy human individuals. The repertoire was sequenced with immunoSEQ multiplex PCR; TCRdb's copy has only in-frame clones and lacks some. The profile covers 750,000 to 1,000,000 clones, with roughly 92% appearing a single time and more than 20% taken by the ten largest. The CDR3 runs 16 residues. Germline V gene lookup returns CDR1 MDHEN and CDR2 SYDVKM. Trimming removed 6 bases from V and 2 bases from J, with 17 bases in between. Naive-designated CD8 cells lacked CD45RO, were positively enriched for CCR7, and omitted terminally differentiated effector memory CD45RA+ cells.

V is TRBV28 and J is TRBJ2-1; D perhaps matches TRBD1 (6 bases). The sequence was collected from a man aged 30-40 years in good health. The sample was naive CD8+ T cells sorted from blood. The CDR3 region is CASSHSRQEAYNEQFF. CDR3 DNA sequence: TGTGCCAGCAGCCACAGTCGACAGGAAGCCTACAATGAGCAGTTCTTC. The whole variable domain, filled in from reference TRBV28 and TRBJ2-1, reads DVKVTQSSRYLVKRTGEKVFLECVQDMDHENMFWYRQDPGLGLRLIYFSYDVKMKEKGDIPEGYSVSREKKERFSLILESASTNQTSMYLCASSHSRQEAYNEQFFGPGTRLTVL.